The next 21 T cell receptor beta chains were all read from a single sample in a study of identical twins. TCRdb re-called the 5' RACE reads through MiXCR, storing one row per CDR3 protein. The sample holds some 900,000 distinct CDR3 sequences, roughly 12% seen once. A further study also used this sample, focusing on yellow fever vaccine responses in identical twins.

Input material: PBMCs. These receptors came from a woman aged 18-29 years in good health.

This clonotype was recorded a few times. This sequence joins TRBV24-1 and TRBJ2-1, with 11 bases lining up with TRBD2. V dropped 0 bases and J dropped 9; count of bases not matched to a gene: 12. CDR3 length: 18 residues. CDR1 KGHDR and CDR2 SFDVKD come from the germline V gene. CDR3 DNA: TGTGCCACCAGTGATTTGGACCGAACTAGCGGGAGAGGATTTGAGCAGTTCTTC. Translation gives CATSDLDRTSGRGFEQFF.

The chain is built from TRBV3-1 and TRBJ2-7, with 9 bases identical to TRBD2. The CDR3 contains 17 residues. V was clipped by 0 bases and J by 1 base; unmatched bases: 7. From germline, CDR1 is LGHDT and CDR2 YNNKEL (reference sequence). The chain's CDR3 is CASSQERVAGVSYEQYF. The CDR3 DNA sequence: TGTGCCAGCAGCCAAGAAAGGGTAGCGGGAGTTTCCTACGAGCAGTACTTC.

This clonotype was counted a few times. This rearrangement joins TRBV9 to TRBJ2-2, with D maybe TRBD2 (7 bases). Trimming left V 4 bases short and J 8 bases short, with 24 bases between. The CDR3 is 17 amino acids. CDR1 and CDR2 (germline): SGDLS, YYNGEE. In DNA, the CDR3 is TGTGCCAGCAGCCCAAAGGGGGGGCTATCGGCCCTGGGGGAGCTGTTTTTT. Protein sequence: CASSPKGGLSALGELFF. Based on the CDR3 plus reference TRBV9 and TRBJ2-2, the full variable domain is DSGVTQTPKHLITATGQRVTLRCSPRSGDLSVYWYQQSLDQGLQFLIQYYNGEERAKGNILERFSAQQFPDLHSELNLSSLELGDSALYFCASSPKGGLSALGELFFGEGSRLTVL.

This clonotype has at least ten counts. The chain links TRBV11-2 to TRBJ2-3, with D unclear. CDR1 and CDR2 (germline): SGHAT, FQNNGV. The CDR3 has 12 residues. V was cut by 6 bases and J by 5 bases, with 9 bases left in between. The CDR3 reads CASRQEEDTQYF. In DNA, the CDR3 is TGTGCCAGCAGACAAGAGGAAGATACGCAGTATTTT.

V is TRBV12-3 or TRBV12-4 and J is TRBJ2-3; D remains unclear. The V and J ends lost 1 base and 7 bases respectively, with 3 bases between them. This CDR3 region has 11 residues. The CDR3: CASSLDYTQYF. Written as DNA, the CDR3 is TGTGCCAGCAGTTTAGATTATACGCAGTATTTT.

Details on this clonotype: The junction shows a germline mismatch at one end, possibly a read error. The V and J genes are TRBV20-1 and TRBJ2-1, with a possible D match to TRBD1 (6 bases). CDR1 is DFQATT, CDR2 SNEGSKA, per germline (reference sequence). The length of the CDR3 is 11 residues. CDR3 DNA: TGCAGTGCTAGTATAACAGGGTCAGGGGTCTTC. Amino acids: CSASITGSGVF.

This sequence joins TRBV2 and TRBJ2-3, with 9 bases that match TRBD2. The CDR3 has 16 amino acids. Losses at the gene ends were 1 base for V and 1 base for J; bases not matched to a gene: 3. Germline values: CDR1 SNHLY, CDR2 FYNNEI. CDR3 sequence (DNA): TGTGCCAGCAGTGAAGGCGGGAGGGCCGGCACAGATACGCAGTATTTT. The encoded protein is CASSEGGRAGTDTQYF. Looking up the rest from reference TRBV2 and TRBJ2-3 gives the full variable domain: EPEVTQTPSHQVTQMGQEVILRCVPISNHLYFYWYRQILGQKVEFLVSFYNNEISEKSEIFDDQFSVERPDGSNFTLKIRSTKLEDSAMYFCASSEGGRAGTDTQYFGPGTRLTVL.

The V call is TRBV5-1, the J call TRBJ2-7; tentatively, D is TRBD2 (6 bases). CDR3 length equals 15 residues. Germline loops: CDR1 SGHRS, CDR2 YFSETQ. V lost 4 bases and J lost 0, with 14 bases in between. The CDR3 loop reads CASSRNLASSYEQYF. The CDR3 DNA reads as TGCGCCAGCAGCCGGAACCTAGCGTCCTCCTACGAGCAGTACTTC.

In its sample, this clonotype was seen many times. CDR3 nucleotides: TGCAGTGCTAGAAAACCGGGGGACACTGAAGCTTTCTTT. Amino acids: CSARKPGDTEAFF. The chain couples TRBV20-1 to TRBJ1-1, with D maybe TRBD1 (5 bases). Trimming shortened V by 2 bases and J by 3 bases, and 10 bases separated the two germline ends. The CDR3 covers 13 residues. Germline V gene data show CDR1 as DFQATT and CDR2 as SNEGSKA (reference sequence).

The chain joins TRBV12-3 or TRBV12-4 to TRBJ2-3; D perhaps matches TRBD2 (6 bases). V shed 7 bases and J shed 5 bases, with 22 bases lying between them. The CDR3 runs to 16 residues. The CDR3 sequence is CASTIAGGAKIDTQYF. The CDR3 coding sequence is TGTGCCAGCACCATTGCCGGCGGGGCTAAAATAGATACGCAGTATTTT.

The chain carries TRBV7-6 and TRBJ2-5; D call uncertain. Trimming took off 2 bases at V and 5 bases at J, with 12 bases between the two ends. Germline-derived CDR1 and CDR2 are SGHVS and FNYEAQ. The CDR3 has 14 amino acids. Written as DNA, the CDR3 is TGTGCCAGCAGCTTATCGTTCGTTCAGGAGACCCAGTACTTC. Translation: CASSLSFVQETQYF.

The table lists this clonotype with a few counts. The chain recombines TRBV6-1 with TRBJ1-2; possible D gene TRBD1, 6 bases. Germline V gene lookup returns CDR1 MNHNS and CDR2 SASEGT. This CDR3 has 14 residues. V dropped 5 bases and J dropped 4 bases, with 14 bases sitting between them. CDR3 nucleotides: TGTGCCAGCAGTCCGCGACAGGCAATCTATGGCTACACCTTC. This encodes CASSPRQAIYGYTF.

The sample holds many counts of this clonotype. CDR3 sequence: CASSLVRDFEGNEQFF. The CDR3 DNA is TGTGCCAGCAGCTTGGTACGGGATTTCGAGGGCAATGAGCAGTTCTTC. This chain links TRBV7-9 with TRBJ2-1, with D possibly TRBD2 on 5 matching bases. The CDR3 runs 16 residues. CDR1 is SEHNR, CDR2 FQNEAQ, per germline (reference sequence). Trimming took off 3 bases at V and 6 bases at J, with 18 bases between the two ends.

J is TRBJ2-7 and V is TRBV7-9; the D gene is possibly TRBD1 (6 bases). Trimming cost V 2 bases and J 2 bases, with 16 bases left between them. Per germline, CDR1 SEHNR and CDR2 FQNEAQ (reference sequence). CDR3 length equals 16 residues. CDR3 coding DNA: TGTGCCAGCAGCTTACCCCTTGGGACACCCCCCTACGAGCAGTACTTC. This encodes CASSLPLGTPPYEQYF.

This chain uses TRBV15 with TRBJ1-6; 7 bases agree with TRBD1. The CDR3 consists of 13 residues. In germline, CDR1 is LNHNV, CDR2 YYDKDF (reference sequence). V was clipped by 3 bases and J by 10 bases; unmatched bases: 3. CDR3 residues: CATSSTGVSPLHF. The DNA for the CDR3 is TGTGCCACCAGCAGTACAGGGGTCTCACCCCTCCACTTT.

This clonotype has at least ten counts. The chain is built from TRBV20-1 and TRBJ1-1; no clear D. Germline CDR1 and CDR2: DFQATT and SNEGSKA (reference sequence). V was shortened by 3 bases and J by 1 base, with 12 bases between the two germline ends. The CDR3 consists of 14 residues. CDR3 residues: CSASTVRGNTEAFF. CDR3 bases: TGCAGTGCTAGTACGGTTCGGGGGAACACTGAAGCTTTCTTT.

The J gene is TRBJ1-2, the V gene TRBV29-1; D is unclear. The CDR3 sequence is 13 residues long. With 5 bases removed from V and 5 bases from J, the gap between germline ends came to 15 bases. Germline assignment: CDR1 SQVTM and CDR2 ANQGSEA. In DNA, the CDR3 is TGCAGCGTTTCCGGGTCGGAGACTTATGGCTACACCTTC. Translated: CSVSGSETYGYTF.

CDR3 loop: CASSLLTSDFTTDTQYF. The CDR3 DNA is TGCGCCAGCAGCCTGCTGACTAGCGACTTCACCACAGATACGCAGTATTTT. The chain links TRBV5-1 to TRBJ2-3; TRBD2 agrees at 8 bases. This CDR3 is 17 amino acids long. Germline CDR1 is SGHRS and CDR2 is YFSETQ. V gave up 4 bases and J gave up 2 bases; unmatched junction bases: 12. Complete variable domain (other parts from reference TRBV5-1 and TRBJ2-3): KAGVTQTPRYLIKTRGQQVTLSCSPISGHRSVSWYQQTPGQGLQFLFEYFSETQRNKGNFPGRFSGRQFSNSRSEMNVSTLELGDSALYLCASSLLTSDFTTDTQYFGPGTRLTVL.

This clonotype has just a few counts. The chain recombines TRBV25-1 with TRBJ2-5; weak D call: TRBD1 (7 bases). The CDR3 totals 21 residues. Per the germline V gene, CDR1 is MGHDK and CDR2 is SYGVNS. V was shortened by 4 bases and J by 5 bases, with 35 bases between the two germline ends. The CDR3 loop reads CASSGTFPRQGGGSALETQYF. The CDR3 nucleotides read TGTGCCAGCAGTGGAACCTTCCCCCGACAGGGAGGAGGGTCCGCTCTGGAGACCCAGTACTTC.

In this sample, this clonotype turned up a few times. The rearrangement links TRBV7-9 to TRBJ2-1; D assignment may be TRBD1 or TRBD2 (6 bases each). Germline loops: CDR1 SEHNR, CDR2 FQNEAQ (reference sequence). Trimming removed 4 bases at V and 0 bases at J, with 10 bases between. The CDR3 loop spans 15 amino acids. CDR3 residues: CASSSAGHSYNEQFF. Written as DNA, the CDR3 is TGTGCCAGCAGCTCGGCGGGACACTCCTACAATGAGCAGTTCTTC.

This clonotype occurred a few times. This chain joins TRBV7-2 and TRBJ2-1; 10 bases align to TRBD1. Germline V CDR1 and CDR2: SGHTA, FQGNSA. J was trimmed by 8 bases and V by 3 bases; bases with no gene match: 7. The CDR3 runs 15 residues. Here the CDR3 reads CASSLVGQGTHEQFF. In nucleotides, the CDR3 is TGTGCCAGCAGCTTGGTGGGACAGGGGACCCATGAGCAGTTCTTC.